This TCR beta chain was profiled in a study of patients and donors after allogeneic stem cell transplantation. TCRdb re-analysed the RT-PCR reads in MiXCR, keeping a single row per CDR3 protein. The data show some 200,000 distinct CDR3 sequences, around 41% seen once. Only a few counts were recorded for this clonotype. Trimming cost V 5 bases and J 7 bases; bases outside gene matches: 6. The CDR3 extends over 12 amino acids. Germline V lookup: CDR1 GTSNPN, CDR2 SVGIG (reference sequence). This chain joins TRBV30 and TRBJ1-2; 8 nucleotides match TRBD1. The sequence was collected from a human donor who was either an allogeneic HSCT recipient or a stem cell or donor lymphocyte infusion donor (not recorded which). It is not recorded whose cells these are; they may come from a transplant donor. The sample consisted of blood, either unsorted or a sorted T cell fraction (not recorded which). The CDR3 sequence: CAWGQGAGGYTF. In DNA, the CDR3 is TGTGCCTGGGGACAGGGTGCCGGTGGCTACACCTTC.